Presented here are 31 T cell receptor beta chains from one specimen sequenced in a study of post-analysis software for immune sequencing data. The study's findings and limits: A few TRBV segments (TRBV5-6, TRBV5-1 and TRBV20-1 among them) occurred more frequently in patients than in controls.

Antigens of these TCRs are unknown. The TCR beta cDNA libraries contained unique molecular identifiers. From the PCR reads, TCRdb called clonotypes with MiXCR, one entry per CDR3 protein. Of 800,000 to 950,000 distinct CDR3 sequences in the sample, roughly half are singletons; the top ten hold 4.6%. The sequencing input was blood. The receptor source for this set is a girl between 10 and 17 years old with multiple sclerosis.

This sequence joins TRBV5-1 and TRBJ2-5, with 10 nucleotides matching TRBD2. The end of the DNA fits TRBJ2-7 better, so the J call may be wrong. The CDR3 has 14 amino acids. The germline V gene encodes CDR1 SGHRS and CDR2 YFSETQ. The CDR3, as DNA: TGCGCCAGCAGCTTCGACACTAGCGGGATCGAGCAGTACTTC. It specifies CASSFDTSGIEQYF.

The rearrangement links TRBV29-1 to TRBJ2-3; no definite D call. Between the trimmed V and J ends, which lost 2 bases and 7 bases, there was a span of 16 bases. CDR3 size: 14 residues. Germline assignment: CDR1 SQVTM and CDR2 ANQGSEA. The CDR3 is CSVEWRQAIHTQYF. The CDR3 bases are TGCAGCGTTGAATGGCGGCAGGCTATCCATACGCAGTATTTT.

The rearrangement uses TRBV7-9 and TRBJ2-5; tentative D call: TRBD1 (6 bases). The CDR3 length is 14 residues. Trimming pared 4 bases from V and 1 base from J, leaving 10 bases between. Germline V gene sequence: CDR1 SEHNR, CDR2 FQNEAQ (reference sequence). This chain's CDR3 is CASSSTGSQETQYF. The CDR3 coding sequence is TGTGCCAGCAGCTCAACAGGGAGCCAAGAGACCCAGTACTTC.

This clonotype has a handful of counts. The chain carries TRBV20-1 and TRBJ2-5; TRBD1 matches at 7 bases. The CDR3 runs 13 residues. The germline V gene has CDR1 DFQATT and CDR2 SNEGSKA (reference sequence). Losses at the gene ends were 0 bases for V and 5 bases for J; bases not matched to a gene: 3. The CDR3 nucleotides read TGCAGTGCTAGAGATACAGGGGCGGAGACCCAGTACTTC. This sequence encodes CSARDTGAETQYF.

This clonotype turned up a few times. The genes are TRBV10-1 and TRBJ2-1, with D maybe TRBD1 (5 bases). V was clipped by 3 bases and J by 4 bases, with 10 bases between them. CDR1 is WNHNN and CDR2 is SYGVQD in the germline V gene (reference sequence). The CDR3 length is 14 residues. The DNA for the CDR3 is TGCGCCAGCAGTGAACAACAGGAGTACAATGAGCAGTTCTTC. Translating gives CASSEQQEYNEQFF.

This chain joins TRBV29-1 and TRBJ2-1; no clear D. Trimming cost V 5 bases and J 6 bases, with 11 bases left between them. This CDR3 region has 12 residues. Germline V CDR1 and CDR2: SQVTM, ANQGSEA. The CDR3 nucleotides are TGCAGCGTTCTAAACGCCCCCAATGAGCAGTTCTTC. Protein sequence: CSVLNAPNEQFF.

Only a few counts were recorded for this clonotype. The rearrangement links TRBV7-9 to TRBJ2-4; 7 bases match TRBD1. Gene TRBJ2-7 matches the end of the DNA better, so the J call may be wrong. CDR3 size: 14 residues. The germline CDR1 and CDR2 sequences are SEHNR and FQNEAQ (reference sequence). CDR3 coding DNA: TGTGCCAGCAGCGCGACCGGGACAGTATACGAGCAGTACTTC. It codes for CASSATGTVYEQYF.

The CDR3 here is CASSLPRESEAFF. Written as DNA, the CDR3 is TGCGCCAGCAGCTTGCCCAGGGAGAGTGAAGCTTTCTTT. The chain employs TRBV5-1 and TRBJ1-1, with D possibly being TRBD1 (5 bases). The CDR3 length is 13 residues. Between the trimmed V and J ends, which lost 1 base and 7 bases, there was a span of 11 bases. Germline CDR1 SGHRS, CDR2 YFSETQ.

The chain combines TRBV27 with TRBJ2-7, with TRBD2 matching over 13 bases. CDR3 length: 16 residues. CDR1 MNHEY and CDR2 SMNVEV come from the germline V gene (reference sequence). The trim removed 5 bases at V and 7 bases at J, leaving 11 bases unmatched. CDR3 nucleotides: TGTGCCAGCAGTACTCAACTAGCGGGAGGGCCTGGTGAGCAGTACTTC. Protein product: CASSTQLAGGPGEQYF.

The chain carries TRBV19 and TRBJ1-5, with 7 bases that match TRBD1. This CDR3 has 17 amino acids. V was clipped by 5 bases and J by 0 bases; unmatched bases: 10. Germline CDR1 is LNHDA and CDR2 is SQIVND (reference sequence). The CDR3 DNA sequence: TGTGCCAGTAGTTCGTGGATGGGACAGCCTAGCAATCAGCCCCAGCATTTT. It translates to CASSSWMGQPSNQPQHF.

The chain uses TRBV29-1 and TRBJ2-7; TRBD2 agrees at 7 bases. Losses at the gene ends were 6 bases for V and 5 bases for J; bases not matched to a gene: 13. This CDR3 region has 14 residues. From germline, CDR1 is SQVTM and CDR2 ANQGSEA. The CDR3 reads CSVRYSGTPHEQYF. The CDR3 nucleotides read TGCAGCGTACGATACAGCGGGACCCCTCACGAGCAGTACTTC.

This clonotype has a handful of counts. The chain carries TRBV5-1 and TRBJ2-3, with 14 nucleotides matching TRBD2. The CDR3 has 16 residues. Germline values: CDR1 SGHRS, CDR2 YFSETQ. V gave up 4 bases and J gave up 2 bases; unmatched junction bases: 3. The CDR3 is CASSGGLAGDTDTQYF. CDR3 nucleotide sequence: TGCGCCAGCAGCGGGGGACTAGCGGGGGACACAGATACGCAGTATTTT.

The gene calls are TRBV6-5 and TRBJ2-5; TRBD2 agrees at 9 bases. Germline V gene sequence: CDR1 MNHEY, CDR2 SVGAGI. The junction had 5 bases not matched to a gene; V was cut back by 5 bases and J by 1 base. The CDR3 length is 15 residues. The CDR3 reads CASSAAGGFQETQYF. For the CDR3, the DNA is TGTGCCAGCAGTGCAGCGGGGGGATTCCAAGAGACCCAGTACTTC.

The genes are TRBV20-1 and TRBJ2-3, with D possibly TRBD1 on 6 matching bases. The V gene's germline CDR1 is DFQATT and CDR2 SNEGSKA (reference sequence). Trimming cost V 6 bases and J 2 bases, with 18 bases left between them. The CDR3 consists of 15 residues. The CDR3 DNA follows: TGCAGTGCGGCGGCAGGGGATTTCTACACAGATACGCAGTATTTT. Encoded protein: CSAAAGDFYTDTQYF.

The V call is TRBV7-3, the J call TRBJ2-3, with 10 bases lining up with TRBD2. Germline values: CDR1 SGHTA, CDR2 FQGTGA. The V segment lost 6 bases and the J segment 5 bases; nucleotides outside the gene matches: 11. CDR3 length: 16 amino acids. The CDR3 DNA reads as TGTGCCAGCAGGCTAGTACCAGCGGGGGGGCAAGATACGCAGTATTTT. Translated, it gives CASRLVPAGGQDTQYF.

This chain uses TRBV12-5 with TRBJ1-6, with 7 positions matching TRBD1. V dropped 5 bases and J dropped 5; count of bases not matched to a gene: 9. CDR1 and CDR2 (germline): LGHNT, FRNRAP. This CDR3 region has 16 residues. This CDR3 is CASGPRGLANNSPLHF. The CDR3 bases are TGTGCTAGTGGTCCGAGGGGGCTAGCGAATAATTCACCCCTCCACTTT.

Here the CDR3 reads CASLTRAGNTQYF. The CDR3 DNA reads TGTGCCAGCCTAACCCGAGCGGGTAATACGCAGTATTTT. The chain uses TRBV6-1 and TRBJ2-3; D possibly corresponds to TRBD2 (6 bases). The CDR3 sequence is 13 residues long. Trimming took off 8 bases at V and 7 bases at J, with 16 bases between the two ends. Germline CDR1 MNHNS, CDR2 SASEGT.

The rearrangement joins TRBV15 to TRBJ2-2; the match to TRBD1 covers 7 bases. V was clipped by 0 bases and J by 3 bases; unmatched bases: 10. Looked up from germline, CDR1 is LNHNV and CDR2 is YYDKDF (reference sequence). The CDR3 contains 18 residues. In DNA, the CDR3 is TGTGCCACCAGCAGAGATTTTGGGCAGGGGGTACACACCGGGGAGCTGTTTTTT. Its translation: CATSRDFGQGVHTGELFF.

The J gene is TRBJ2-4, the V gene TRBV7-2, with D possibly called TRBD1 or TRBD2 (5 bases each). The CDR3 contains 15 residues. The germline V and J ends were trimmed by 2 bases and 7 bases, with 15 bases remaining between them. Germline lookup yields CDR1 SGHTA and CDR2 FQGNSA. The CDR3 loop reads CASSLKSIGTNIQYF. CDR3 sequence (DNA): TGTGCCAGCAGCTTAAAGTCGATAGGGACCAACATTCAGTACTTC.

The chain joins TRBV12-3 or TRBV12-4 to TRBJ2-7; TRBD2 matches 14 bases. There are 14 residues in the CDR3. The junction had 3 bases not matched to a gene; V was cut back by 5 bases and J by 6 bases. The CDR3: CASSTGLAGGEQYF. For the CDR3, the DNA is TGTGCCAGCAGTACCGGACTAGCGGGAGGCGAGCAGTACTTC.

The rearrangement joins TRBV6-6 to TRBJ1-5; no clear D. V lost 4 bases and J 4 bases, leaving 8 bases between the germline ends. The CDR3 sequence is 13 residues long. Germline assignment: CDR1 MNHNY and CDR2 SVGAGI (reference sequence). CDR3 protein: CASSFTPNQPQHF. As DNA, the CDR3 is TGTGCCAGCAGTTTCACCCCGAATCAGCCCCAGCATTTT.

The genes are TRBV12-3 or TRBV12-4 and TRBJ2-7, with D perhaps TRBD1 (5 bases). The CDR3 spans 12 residues. V lost 7 bases to trimming and J lost 2 bases, with 9 bases between them. The CDR3 sequence: CASTQGAYEQYF. The CDR3 DNA reads TGTGCCAGCACGCAGGGCGCCTACGAGCAGTACTTC.

This chain joins TRBV5-1 and TRBJ2-5; 7 nucleotides line up with TRBD1. The end of the DNA fits TRBJ2-7 better, so the J call may be wrong. The V gene's germline CDR1 is SGHRS and CDR2 YFSETQ. CDR3 length equals 16 residues. CDR3 sequence (DNA): TGCGCCAGCAGCTTGAAGGCAGGGACAGCCTTTTACGAGCAGTACTTC. This gives the protein CASSLKAGTAFYEQYF.

V and J are TRBV29-1 and TRBJ1-2; D unresolved. There are 12 residues in the CDR3. Germline V gene sequence: CDR1 SQVTM, CDR2 ANQGSEA. Between the trimmed V and J ends, which lost 4 bases and 1 base, there was a span of 7 bases. CDR3 nucleotide sequence: TGCAGCGTTGCGGGCAATAACTATGGCTACACCTTC. Amino acid sequence: CSVAGNNYGYTF.

The rearrangement uses TRBV2 and TRBJ2-1, with D uncertain. Per germline, CDR1 SNHLY and CDR2 FYNNEI. V was shortened by 5 bases and J by 8 bases, with 13 bases between the two germline ends. CDR3 length: 13 residues. The CDR3 is CASSRAHGYEQFF. CDR3 nucleotide sequence: TGTGCCAGCAGTCGGGCCCATGGGTATGAGCAGTTCTTC.

V usage is TRBV6-5 and J usage is TRBJ2-1, with TRBD1 identical over 10 bases. Germline loops: CDR1 MNHEY, CDR2 SVGAGI. V lost 6 bases and J lost 9; bases outside the gene matches: 8. This CDR3 has 14 residues. The CDR3 bases are TGTGCCAGCAGGCGGGACAGGGGATCTGCTGAGCAGTTCTTC. This sequence encodes CASRRDRGSAEQFF.

The rearrangement links TRBV5-1 to TRBJ1-5; maybe TRBD1 (6 bases). Germline CDR1 SGHRS, CDR2 YFSETQ. V was trimmed by 5 bases and J by 1 base, leaving 10 bases between them. The CDR3 covers 14 residues. The DNA for the CDR3 is TGCGCCAGCAGTCCGGACAGCAGCAATCAGCCCCAGCATTTT. Translating it yields CASSPDSSNQPQHF.

This clonotype was seen a handful of times. V is TRBV29-1 and J is TRBJ2-7; maybe TRBD1 (5 bases). CDR3 size: 14 residues. Germline values: CDR1 SQVTM, CDR2 ANQGSEA. V was pared by 5 bases and J by 6 bases, with 20 bases between. CDR3 sequence reads: CSVLGEGPRGEQYF. CDR3 nucleotides: TGCAGCGTTCTAGGTGAAGGCCCAAGGGGCGAGCAGTACTTC.

The table lists this clonotype with a few counts. The chain couples TRBV6-5 to TRBJ1-1; D is ambiguous. Germline values: CDR1 MNHEY, CDR2 SVGAGI. The CDR3 extends over 14 amino acids. Trimming pared 6 bases from V and 4 bases from J, leaving 15 bases between. In DNA form, the CDR3 reads TGTGCCAGCAGCCACCAACACGGGAGCACTGAAGCTTTCTTT. Translating it yields CASSHQHGSTEAFF.

V gene TRBV2 combines with J gene TRBJ1-2; a weak D match, TRBD1 (5 bases). Trimming removed 3 bases from V and 6 bases from J, with 11 bases in between. This CDR3 is built from 13 residues. Germline assignment: CDR1 SNHLY and CDR2 FYNNEI. The DNA for the CDR3 is TGTGCCAGCAGTGATGGGCAGGGCGATGGCTACACCTTC. As protein: CASSDGQGDGYTF.

This chain links TRBV12-3 or TRBV12-4 with TRBJ1-4; D may be TRBD1 (5 bases). The germline V and J ends were trimmed by 4 bases and 8 bases, with 11 bases remaining between them. The CDR3 loop spans 13 amino acids. The CDR3 DNA reads TGTGCCAGCAGTTCTCGGGGGACGGAAAAACTGTTTTTT. It specifies CASSSRGTEKLFF.